These 17 T cell receptor beta chains were sequenced from one sample in a study of OX40 agonist ivuxolimab in advanced cancers. Assay: immunoSEQ multiplex PCR; the TCRdb copy retains only in-frame clones and omits some. The sample yields around 72,000 clones, about 85% seen once. The sample consisted of CD4+ or CD8+ T cells sorted from blood, taken in a trial of the OX40 agonist ivuxolimab. These TCRs come from an adult with an advanced solid tumor such as melanoma, head and neck, liver or kidney cancer.

As to this clone: At one of its ends the junction is not consistent with the germline gene, which may arise from a read error. The chain combines TRBV5-1 with TRBJ1-1; D gene uncertain. Looked up from germline, CDR1 is SGHRS and CDR2 is YFSETQ. The CDR3 extends over 15 amino acids. The CDR3, as DNA: TGTGCCAGCAGCTTCGGTATGGACCTTAGGGCTGAAGCTTTCTTT. Translated, it gives CASSFGMDLRAEAFF.

V usage is TRBV5-6 and J usage is TRBJ2-5; D gene ambiguous. The CDR3 extends over 14 amino acids. The V end was cut by 3 bases, the J end by 4 bases, with 13 bases between. CDR1 SGHDT and CDR2 YYEEEE come from the germline V gene. CDR3 loop: CASSSTAPGETQYF. The CDR3 DNA reads as TGTGCCAGCAGCTCTACGGCCCCCGGAGAGACCCAGTACTTC.

This clone appeared a single time. V is TRBV7-9 and J is TRBJ2-7; the match to TRBD2 covers 11 bases. V shed 5 bases and J 0 bases; nucleotides not matched to a gene: 3. The CDR3 has 15 amino acids. Germline values: CDR1 SEHNR, CDR2 FQNEAQ (reference sequence). CDR3: CASSGGLADSYEQYF. The CDR3, as DNA: TGTGCCAGCAGCGGGGGACTAGCGGACTCCTACGAGCAGTACTTC.

The V and J genes are TRBV19 and TRBJ2-1; 10 bases match TRBD1. This CDR3 is built from 16 residues. Germline CDR1 and CDR2: LNHDA and SQIVND (reference sequence). With 5 bases clipped from V and 4 bases from J, the junction kept 8 bases outside the gene matches. In nucleotides, the CDR3 is TGTGCCAGTAGTGCAGACCGGGACAGGGGTTACAATGAGCAGTTCTTC. Amino acids: CASSADRDRGYNEQFF.

V usage is TRBV20-1 and J usage is TRBJ2-7; D is ambiguous. Germline lookup yields CDR1 DFQATT and CDR2 SNEGSKA (reference sequence). This CDR3 has 11 residues. Trimming removed 3 bases from V and 4 bases from J, with 7 bases in between. The CDR3 nucleotides are TGCAGTGCTAGTGCAGTATACGAGCAGTACTTC. This sequence encodes CSASAVYEQYF.

This rearrangement joins TRBV18 to TRBJ1-1; TRBD1 aligns across 10 bases. The CDR3 covers 15 residues. From germline, CDR1 is KGHSH and CDR2 LQKENI. Trimming at V came to 5 bases and at J to 7 bases, leaving 10 bases not matched to a gene. The CDR3: CASSKTPGQGFEAFF. In DNA, the CDR3 is TGTGCCAGCTCAAAAACCCCGGGACAGGGGTTTGAAGCTTTCTTT.

The chain is built from TRBV5-4 and TRBJ1-1; D remains ambiguous. This CDR3 has 14 residues. Germline V gives CDR1 SGHNT, CDR2 YYREEE (reference sequence). Trimming removed 4 bases at V and 6 bases at J, with 16 bases between. In DNA, the CDR3 is TGTGCCAGCAGCATGGACCCACGGATAGCTGAAGCTTTCTTT. It specifies CASSMDPRIAEAFF.

In its sample, this clone was seen once. V and J are TRBV11-2 and TRBJ1-2; possible D gene TRBD1, 6 bases. Trimming pared 5 bases from V and 1 base from J, leaving 14 bases between. In germline, CDR1 is SGHAT, CDR2 FQNNGV. The CDR3 consists of 15 residues. The CDR3 sequence is CASSPTSDSNYGYTF. The CDR3, as DNA: TGTGCCAGCAGCCCGACCTCGGACAGTAACTATGGCTACACCTTC.

With respect to this clone: At one end the junction does not follow the germline gene, possibly because of a read error. Other DNA sequences in this sample translate to the same CDR3. The chain is built from TRBV10-1 and TRBJ1-4; a possible D gene is TRBD1 (5 bases). CDR1 is WNHNN, CDR2 SYGVQD, per germline (reference sequence). CDR3 length: 15 amino acids. CDR3 residues: CASSEGHRKNEKLFF. The DNA of the CDR3 is TGCGCCAGCAGTGAAGGCCACAGGAAAAATGAAAAGCTGTTTTTT.

This clone was seen a few times. V usage is TRBV2 and J usage is TRBJ2-3, with D unresolved. Germline V CDR1 and CDR2: SNHLY, FYNNEI. Trimming shortened V by 5 bases and J by 0 bases, and 9 bases separated the two germline ends. This CDR3 contains 14 residues. CDR3 sequence (DNA): TGTGCCAGCAGTTCGGGTGAGAGCACAGATACGCAGTATTTT. The encoded protein is CASSSGESTDTQYF.

The chain uses TRBV5-1 and TRBJ2-3; no firm D call. The germline V gene has CDR1 SGHRS and CDR2 YFSETQ. Trimming took 0 bases from V and 6 from J, leaving 8 bases between them. The CDR3 spans 13 residues. CDR3 residues: CASSLAIADTQYF. Written as DNA, the CDR3 is TGCGCCAGCAGCTTGGCCATTGCGGATACGCAGTATTTT.

The gene calls are TRBV7-6 and TRBJ1-4; D remains unclear. The V and J ends lost 2 bases and 0 bases respectively, with 13 bases between them. The germline CDR1 and CDR2 sequences are SGHVS and FNYEAQ. CDR3 length equals 17 residues. The CDR3 bases are TGTGCCAGCAGCTTACGTTTGCCGGGCCCAACTAATGAAAAACTGTTTTTT. Translation gives CASSLRLPGPTNEKLFF.

The V call is TRBV28, the J call TRBJ1-5; no definite D call. The V gene's germline CDR1 is MDHEN and CDR2 SYDVKM. The V end lost 4 bases, the J end lost 5 bases, and 18 bases lay between the germline ends. The CDR3 is 16 residues long. The CDR3 region is CASSSQIPTEDQPQHF. In DNA, the CDR3 is TGTGCCAGCAGTTCCCAGATTCCTACGGAAGATCAGCCCCAGCATTTT.

The chain has TRBV5-1 and TRBJ2-1, with TRBD1 identical over 11 bases. Germline CDR1 and CDR2: SGHRS and YFSETQ. The V gene end was trimmed by 1 base and the J gene end by 8 bases; junction bases not matched to a gene: 5. CDR3 length: 15 residues. The DNA of the CDR3 is TGCGCCAGCAGCTTGTCGGGACAGGGGGTCGATGAGCAGTTCTTC. It yields the protein CASSLSGQGVDEQFF.

V is TRBV5-1 and J is TRBJ2-5; 8 nucleotides agree with TRBD2. The CDR3 consists of 17 residues. Germline V gives CDR1 SGHRS, CDR2 YFSETQ. The trim removed 0 bases at V and 4 bases at J, leaving 11 bases unmatched. CDR3 sequence reads: CASSLGFGAGVPETQYF. In DNA, the CDR3 is TGCGCCAGCAGCTTGGGCTTTGGAGCGGGAGTTCCAGAGACCCAGTACTTC. Using reference TRBV5-1 and TRBJ2-5 for the parts outside the CDR3, the full variable domain is KAGVTQTPRYLIKTRGQQVTLSCSPISGHRSVSWYQQTPGQGLQFLFEYFSETQRNKGNFPGRFSGRQFSNSRSEMNVSTLELGDSALYLCASSLGFGAGVPETQYFGPGTRLLVL.

V usage is TRBV28 and J usage is TRBJ1-4; D may be TRBD1 (6 bases). The ends were cut back, 5 bases at V and 0 bases at J, with 19 bases in the middle. The CDR3 consists of 18 residues. Looked up from germline, CDR1 is MDHEN and CDR2 is SYDVKM. The CDR3 spells CASSRRGTSRATNEKLFF. The CDR3 DNA reads as TGTGCCAGCAGTCGCCGTGGGACATCTCGGGCAACTAATGAAAAACTGTTTTTT.

This chain joins TRBV19 and TRBJ1-4; 7 bases match TRBD1. The CDR3 contains 14 residues. With 7 bases clipped from V and 6 bases from J, the junction kept 8 bases outside the gene matches. From germline, CDR1 is LNHDA and CDR2 SQIVND (reference sequence). The DNA of the CDR3 is TGTGCCAGTAACCCGGCAGGGGGAGATGAAAAACTGTTTTTT. It codes for CASNPAGGDEKLFF. The whole variable domain, remainder taken from reference TRBV19 and TRBJ1-4, is DGGITQSPKYLFRKEGQNVTLSCEQNLNHDAMYWYRQDPGQGLRLIYYSQIVNDFQKGDIAEGYSVSREKKESFPLTVTSAQKNPTAFYLCASNPAGGDEKLFFGSGTQLSVL.